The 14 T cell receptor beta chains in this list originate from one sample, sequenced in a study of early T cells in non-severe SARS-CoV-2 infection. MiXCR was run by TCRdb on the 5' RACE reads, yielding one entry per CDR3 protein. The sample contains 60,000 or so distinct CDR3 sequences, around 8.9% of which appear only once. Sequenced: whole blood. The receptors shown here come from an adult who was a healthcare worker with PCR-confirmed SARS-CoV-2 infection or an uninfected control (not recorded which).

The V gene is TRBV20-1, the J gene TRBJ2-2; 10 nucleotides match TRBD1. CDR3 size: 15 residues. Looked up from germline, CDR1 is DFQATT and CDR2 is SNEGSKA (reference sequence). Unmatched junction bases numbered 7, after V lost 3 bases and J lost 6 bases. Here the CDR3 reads CSASRGTGDPGELFF. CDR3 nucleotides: TGCAGTGCTAGCCGCGGGACAGGGGATCCCGGGGAGCTGTTTTTT.

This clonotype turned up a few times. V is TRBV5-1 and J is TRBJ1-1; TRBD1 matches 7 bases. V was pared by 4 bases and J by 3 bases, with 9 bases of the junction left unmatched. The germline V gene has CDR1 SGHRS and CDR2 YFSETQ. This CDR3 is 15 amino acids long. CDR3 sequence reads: CASSPRTGEDTEAFF. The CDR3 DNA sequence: TGCGCCAGCAGCCCTAGGACAGGCGAGGACACTGAAGCTTTCTTT.

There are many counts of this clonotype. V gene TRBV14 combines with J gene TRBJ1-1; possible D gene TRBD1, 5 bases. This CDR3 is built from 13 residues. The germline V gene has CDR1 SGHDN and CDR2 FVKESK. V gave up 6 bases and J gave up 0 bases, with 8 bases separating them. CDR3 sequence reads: CASRTTVNTEAFF. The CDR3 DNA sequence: TGTGCCAGCAGGACGACAGTGAACACTGAAGCTTTCTTT.

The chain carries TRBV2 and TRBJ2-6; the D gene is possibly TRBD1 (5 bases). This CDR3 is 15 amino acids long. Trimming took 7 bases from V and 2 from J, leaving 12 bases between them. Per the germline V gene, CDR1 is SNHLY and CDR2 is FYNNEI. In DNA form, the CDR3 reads TGTGCCAGCAACCCAAGACAGACTGGGGCCAACGTCCTGACTTTC. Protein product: CASNPRQTGANVLTF.

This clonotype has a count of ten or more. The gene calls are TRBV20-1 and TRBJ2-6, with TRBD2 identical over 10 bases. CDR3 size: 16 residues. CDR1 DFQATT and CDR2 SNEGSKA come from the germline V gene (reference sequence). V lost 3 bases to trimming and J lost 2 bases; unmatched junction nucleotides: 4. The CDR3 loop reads CSASPLAGAGANVLTF. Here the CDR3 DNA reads TGCAGTGCTAGTCCCCTAGCGGGAGCTGGGGCCAACGTCCTGACTTTC.

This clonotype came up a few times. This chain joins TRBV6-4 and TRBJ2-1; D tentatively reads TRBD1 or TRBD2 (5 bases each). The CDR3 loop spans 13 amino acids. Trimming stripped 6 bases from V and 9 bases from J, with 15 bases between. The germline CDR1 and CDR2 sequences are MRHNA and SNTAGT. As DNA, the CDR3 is TGTGCCAGCAGCCGGGACCCGCAGGGTGAGCAGTTCTTC. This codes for CASSRDPQGEQFF.

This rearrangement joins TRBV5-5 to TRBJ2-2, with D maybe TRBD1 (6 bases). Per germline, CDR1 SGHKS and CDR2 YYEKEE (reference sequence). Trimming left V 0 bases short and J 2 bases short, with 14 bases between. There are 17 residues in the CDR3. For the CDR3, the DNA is TGTGCCAGCAGCTTGGCTCGTGGGACATCCAACACCGGGGAGCTGTTTTTT. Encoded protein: CASSLARGTSNTGELFF.

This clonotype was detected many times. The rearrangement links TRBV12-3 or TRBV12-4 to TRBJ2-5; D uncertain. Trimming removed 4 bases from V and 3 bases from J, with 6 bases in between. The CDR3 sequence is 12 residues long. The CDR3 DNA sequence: TGTGCCAGCAGTTGGACGGAAGAGACCCAGTACTTC. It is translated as CASSWTEETQYF.

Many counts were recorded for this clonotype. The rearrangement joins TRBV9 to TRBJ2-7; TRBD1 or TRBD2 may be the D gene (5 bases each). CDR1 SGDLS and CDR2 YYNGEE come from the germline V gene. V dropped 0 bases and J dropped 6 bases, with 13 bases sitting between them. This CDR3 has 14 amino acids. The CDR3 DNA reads TGTGCCAGCAGCGTAGGGCCCGGGACGACCGAGCAGTACTTC. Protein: CASSVGPGTTEQYF.

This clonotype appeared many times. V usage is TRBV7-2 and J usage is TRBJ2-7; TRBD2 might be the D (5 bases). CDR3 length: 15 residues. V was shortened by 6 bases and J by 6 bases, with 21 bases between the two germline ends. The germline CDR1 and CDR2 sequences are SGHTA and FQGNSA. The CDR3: CASSDTVAFGGEQYF. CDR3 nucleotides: TGTGCCAGCAGTGACACAGTGGCTTTTGGAGGCGAGCAGTACTTC.

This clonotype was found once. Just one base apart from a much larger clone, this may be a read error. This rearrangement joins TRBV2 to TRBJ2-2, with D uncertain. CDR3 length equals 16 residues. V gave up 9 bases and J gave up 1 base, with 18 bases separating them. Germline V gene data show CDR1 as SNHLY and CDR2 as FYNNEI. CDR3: CARRSGPTLNTGELFF. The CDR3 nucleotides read TGTGCCAGGAGGTCCGGACCGACTTTGAACACCGGGGAGCTGTTTTTT.

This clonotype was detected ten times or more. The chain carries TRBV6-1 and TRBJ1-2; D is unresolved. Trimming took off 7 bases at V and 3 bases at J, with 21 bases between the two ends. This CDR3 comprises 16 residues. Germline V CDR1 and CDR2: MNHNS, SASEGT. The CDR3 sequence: CASMYRPFEKDYGYTF. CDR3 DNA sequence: TGTGCCAGCATGTACAGACCCTTTGAAAAGGACTATGGCTACACCTTC.

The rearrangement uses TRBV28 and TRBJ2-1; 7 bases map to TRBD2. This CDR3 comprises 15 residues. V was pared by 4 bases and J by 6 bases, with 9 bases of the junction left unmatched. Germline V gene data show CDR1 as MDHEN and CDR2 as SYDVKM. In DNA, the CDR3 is TGTGCCAGCAGTTCCCCTCAAGCGGGGATCAATGAGCAGTTCTTC. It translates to CASSSPQAGINEQFF.

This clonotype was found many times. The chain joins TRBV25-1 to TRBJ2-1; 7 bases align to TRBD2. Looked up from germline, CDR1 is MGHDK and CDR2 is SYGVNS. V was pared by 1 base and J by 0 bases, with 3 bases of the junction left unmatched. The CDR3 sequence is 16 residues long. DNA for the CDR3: TGTGCCAGCAGTGAATTAGGCGGGAGCTCCTACAATGAGCAGTTCTTC. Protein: CASSELGGSSYNEQFF.